This T cell receptor beta chain originates from a study of T-cell memory formation after mild COVID-19. This clonotype was detected a few times. TCR alpha and TCR beta cDNA libraries carrying sample barcodes and UMIs came from 5'RACE with constant-segment primers. TCRdb analysed the 5' RACE reads with MiXCR anew, one entry per CDR3 protein. The sample carries about 130,000 distinct CDR3 sequences, around a sixth recorded once. Germline CDR1 is LGHNA and CDR2 is YSLEER. The CDR3 is made up of 15 amino acids. The V gene end was trimmed by 1 base and the J gene end by 9 bases; junction bases not matched to a gene: 5.

Sequences were obtained from PBMCs or a T cell subset sorted from them (not recorded which). This sequence joins TRBV4-3 and TRBJ2-1; TRBD2 aligns across 11 bases. The TCR comes from an adult woman who had mild COVID-19 (a few samples of this study predate the infection). Cell type and time point are not known. The CDR3 here is CASSQVTSGSSEQFF. CDR3 DNA sequence: TGCGCCAGCAGCCAAGTTACTAGCGGGAGCAGTGAGCAGTTCTTC.